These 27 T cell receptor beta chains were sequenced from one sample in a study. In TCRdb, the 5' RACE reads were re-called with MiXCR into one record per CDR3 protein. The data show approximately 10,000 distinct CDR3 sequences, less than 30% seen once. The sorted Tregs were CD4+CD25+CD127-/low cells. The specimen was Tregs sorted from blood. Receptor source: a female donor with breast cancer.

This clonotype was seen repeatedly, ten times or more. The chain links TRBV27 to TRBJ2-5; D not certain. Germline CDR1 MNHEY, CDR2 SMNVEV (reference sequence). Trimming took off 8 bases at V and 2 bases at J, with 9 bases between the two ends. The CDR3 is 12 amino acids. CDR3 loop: CASGKIQETQYF. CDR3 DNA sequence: TGTGCCAGCGGAAAAATACAAGAGACCCAGTACTTC.

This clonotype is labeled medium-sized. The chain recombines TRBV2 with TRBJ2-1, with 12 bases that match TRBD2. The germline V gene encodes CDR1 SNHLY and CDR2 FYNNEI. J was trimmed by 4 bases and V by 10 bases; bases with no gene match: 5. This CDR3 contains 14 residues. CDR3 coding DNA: TGTGCCACTAGGACTAGCGGGGTGTACAATGAGCAGTTCTTC. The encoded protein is CATRTSGVYNEQFF.

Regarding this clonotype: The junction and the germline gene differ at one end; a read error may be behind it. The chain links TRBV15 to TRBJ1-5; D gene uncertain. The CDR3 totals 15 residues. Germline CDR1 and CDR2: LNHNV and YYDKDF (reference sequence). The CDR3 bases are TGTGCTACCAGCGGGTCCCCGGGCCCCTATCAGCCCCAGCATTTT. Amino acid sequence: CATSGSPGPYQPQHF.

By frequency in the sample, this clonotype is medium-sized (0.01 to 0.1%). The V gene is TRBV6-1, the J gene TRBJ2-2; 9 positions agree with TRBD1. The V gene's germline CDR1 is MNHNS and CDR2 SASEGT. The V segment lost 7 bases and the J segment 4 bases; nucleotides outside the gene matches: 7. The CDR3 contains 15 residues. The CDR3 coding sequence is TGTGCCAGCAAACCGGACAGGGGTCTCACCGGGGAGCTGTTTTTT. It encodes CASKPDRGLTGELFF.

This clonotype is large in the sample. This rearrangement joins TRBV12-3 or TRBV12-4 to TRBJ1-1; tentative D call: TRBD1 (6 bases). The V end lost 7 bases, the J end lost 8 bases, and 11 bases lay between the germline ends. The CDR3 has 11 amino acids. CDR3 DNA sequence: TGTGCCAGCACATTCGGACAGGAAGCTTTCTTT. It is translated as CASTFGQEAFF.

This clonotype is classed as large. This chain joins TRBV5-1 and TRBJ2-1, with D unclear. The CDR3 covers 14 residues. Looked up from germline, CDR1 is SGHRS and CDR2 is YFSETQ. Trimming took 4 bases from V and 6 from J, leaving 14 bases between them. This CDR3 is CASSQSVGFNEQFF. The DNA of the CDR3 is TGCGCCAGCAGCCAATCCGTGGGGTTCAATGAGCAGTTCTTC. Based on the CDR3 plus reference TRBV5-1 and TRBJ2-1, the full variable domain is KAGVTQTPRYLIKTRGQQVTLSCSPISGHRSVSWYQQTPGQGLQFLFEYFSETQRNKGNFPGRFSGRQFSNSRSEMNVSTLELGDSALYLCASSQSVGFNEQFFGPGTRLTVL.

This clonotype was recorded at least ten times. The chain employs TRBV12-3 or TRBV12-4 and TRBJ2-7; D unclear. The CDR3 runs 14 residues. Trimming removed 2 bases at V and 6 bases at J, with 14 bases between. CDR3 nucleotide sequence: TGTGCCAGCAGTTTAACGGGCCCCTCCGCCGAGCAGTACTTC. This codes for CASSLTGPSAEQYF.

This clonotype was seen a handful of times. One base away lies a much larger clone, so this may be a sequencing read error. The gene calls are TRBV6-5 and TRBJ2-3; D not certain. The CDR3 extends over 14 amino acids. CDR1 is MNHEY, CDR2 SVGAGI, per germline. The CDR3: CASSSVRSTDTRYF. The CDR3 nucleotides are TGTGCCAGCAGCTCAGTTCGTTCCACAGATACGCGGTATTTT.

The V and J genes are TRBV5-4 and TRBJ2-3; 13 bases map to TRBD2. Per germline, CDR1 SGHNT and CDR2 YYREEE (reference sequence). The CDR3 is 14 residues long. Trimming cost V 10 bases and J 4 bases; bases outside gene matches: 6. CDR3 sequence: CAGTSGGGPDTQYF. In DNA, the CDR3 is TGTGCCGGAACTAGCGGGGGGGGCCCAGATACGCAGTATTTT.

In nucleotides, the CDR3 is TGTGCCAGAAGCCCCTCGGGCAGGGTAGACTCCTACGAGCAGTACTTC. Residues: CARSPSGRVDSYEQYF. The chain joins TRBV5-3 to TRBJ2-7; possible D gene TRBD1, 5 bases. TRBV5-3 is labeled an ORF, and its function is uncertain. V lost 4 bases, J lost 0 bases, and 17 bases lay in between. CDR3 size: 16 residues.

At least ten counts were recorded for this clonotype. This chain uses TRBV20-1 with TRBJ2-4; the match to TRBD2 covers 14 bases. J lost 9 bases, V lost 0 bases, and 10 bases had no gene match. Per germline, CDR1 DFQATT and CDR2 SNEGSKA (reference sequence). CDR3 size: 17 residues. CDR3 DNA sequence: TGCAGTGCTAGAGACCGGGGACTAGCGGGAGCTCGGGGCATTCAGTACTTC. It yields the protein CSARDRGLAGARGIQYF.

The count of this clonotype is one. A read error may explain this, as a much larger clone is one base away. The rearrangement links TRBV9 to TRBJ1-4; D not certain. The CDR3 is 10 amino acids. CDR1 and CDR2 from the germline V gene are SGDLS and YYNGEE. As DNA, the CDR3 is TGTACCAGCAGCACTCCGAAACTGTTTTTT. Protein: CTSSTPKLFF.

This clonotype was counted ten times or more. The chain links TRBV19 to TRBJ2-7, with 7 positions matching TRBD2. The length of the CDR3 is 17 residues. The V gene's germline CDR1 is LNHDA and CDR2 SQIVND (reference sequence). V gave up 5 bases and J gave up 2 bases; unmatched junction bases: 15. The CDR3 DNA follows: TGTGCCAGTAGTCCCCGGGAGGCAGCGGGGCACACCTACGAGCAGTACTTC. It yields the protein CASSPREAAGHTYEQYF.

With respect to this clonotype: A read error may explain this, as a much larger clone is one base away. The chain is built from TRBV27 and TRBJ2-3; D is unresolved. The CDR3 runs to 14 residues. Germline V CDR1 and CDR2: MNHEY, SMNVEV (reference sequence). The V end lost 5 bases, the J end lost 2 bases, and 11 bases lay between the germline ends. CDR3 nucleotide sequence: TGTGCCAGCAGTGCGGCGAGTAACACAGATACGCAGTATTTT. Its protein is CASSAASNTDTQYF.

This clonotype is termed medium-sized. CDR3 amino acids: CASRPQGINYGYTF. For the CDR3, the DNA is TGTGCCAGCAGGCCACAGGGAATTAACTATGGCTACACCTTC. The chain is built from TRBV6-5 and TRBJ1-2; D may be TRBD1 (6 bases). CDR1 MNHEY and CDR2 SVGAGI come from the germline V gene. V lost 6 bases to trimming and J lost 1 base, with 12 bases between them. This CDR3 region has 14 residues.

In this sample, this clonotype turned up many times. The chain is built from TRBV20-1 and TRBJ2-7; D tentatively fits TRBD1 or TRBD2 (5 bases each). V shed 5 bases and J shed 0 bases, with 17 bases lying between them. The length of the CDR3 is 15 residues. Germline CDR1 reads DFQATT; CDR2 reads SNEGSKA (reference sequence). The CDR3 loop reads CSAASSGTHSYEQYF. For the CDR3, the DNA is TGCAGTGCTGCTTCTTCCGGGACGCACTCCTACGAGCAGTACTTC.

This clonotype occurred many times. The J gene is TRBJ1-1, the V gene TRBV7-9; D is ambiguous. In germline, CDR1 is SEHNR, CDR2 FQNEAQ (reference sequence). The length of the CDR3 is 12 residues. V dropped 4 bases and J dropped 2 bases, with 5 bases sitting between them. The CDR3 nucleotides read TGTGCCAGCAGCTATGTAAACACTGAAGCTTTCTTT. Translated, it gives CASSYVNTEAFF.

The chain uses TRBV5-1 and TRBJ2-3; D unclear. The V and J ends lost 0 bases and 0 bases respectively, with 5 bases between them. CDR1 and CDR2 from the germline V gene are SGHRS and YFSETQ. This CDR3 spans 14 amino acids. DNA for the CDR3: TGCGCCAGCAGCTTGGATACGAGCACAGATACGCAGTATTTT. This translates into CASSLDTSTDTQYF.

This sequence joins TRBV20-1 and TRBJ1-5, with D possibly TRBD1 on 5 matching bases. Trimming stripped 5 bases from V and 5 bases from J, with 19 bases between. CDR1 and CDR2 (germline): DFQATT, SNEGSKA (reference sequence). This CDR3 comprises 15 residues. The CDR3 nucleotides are TGCAGTGCTGCTTACGACCGGGACGGTTATCAGCCCCAGCATTTT. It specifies CSAAYDRDGYQPQHF.

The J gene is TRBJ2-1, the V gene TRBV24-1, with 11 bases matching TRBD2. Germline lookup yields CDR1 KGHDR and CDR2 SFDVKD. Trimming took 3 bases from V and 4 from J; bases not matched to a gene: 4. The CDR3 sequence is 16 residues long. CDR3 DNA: TGTGCCACCAGTGATACCGGGACTAGCGGTTACAATGAGCAGTTCTTC. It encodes CATSDTGTSGYNEQFF.

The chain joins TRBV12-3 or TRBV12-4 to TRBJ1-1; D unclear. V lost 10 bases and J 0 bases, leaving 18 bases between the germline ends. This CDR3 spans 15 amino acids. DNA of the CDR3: TGTGCCAACGCCTCGACCTTGACCATGAACACTGAAGCTTTCTTT. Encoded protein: CANASTLTMNTEAFF.

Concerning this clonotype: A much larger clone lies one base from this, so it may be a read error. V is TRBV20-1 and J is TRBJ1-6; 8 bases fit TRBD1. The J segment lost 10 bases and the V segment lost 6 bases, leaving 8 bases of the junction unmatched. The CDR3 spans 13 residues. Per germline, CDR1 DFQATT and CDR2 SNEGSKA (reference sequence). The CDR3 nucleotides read TGCAGTGCCCAAGCAGGGGGCCGATCACCCCTCCACTTT. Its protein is CSAQAGGRSPLHF.

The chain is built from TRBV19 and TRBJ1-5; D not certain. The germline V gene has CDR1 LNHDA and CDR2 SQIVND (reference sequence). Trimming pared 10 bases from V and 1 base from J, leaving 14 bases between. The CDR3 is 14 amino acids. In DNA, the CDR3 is TGTGCCACCTCAGAGGGAGGGAGCAATCAGCCCCAGCATTTT. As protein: CATSEGGSNQPQHF.

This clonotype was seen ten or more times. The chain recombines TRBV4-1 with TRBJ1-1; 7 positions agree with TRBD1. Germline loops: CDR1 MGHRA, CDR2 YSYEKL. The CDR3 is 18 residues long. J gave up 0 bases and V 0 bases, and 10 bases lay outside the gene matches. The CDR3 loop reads CASSQDPLHGTVNTEAFF. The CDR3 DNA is TGCGCCAGCAGCCAAGATCCCCTCCACGGGACAGTGAACACTGAAGCTTTCTTT.

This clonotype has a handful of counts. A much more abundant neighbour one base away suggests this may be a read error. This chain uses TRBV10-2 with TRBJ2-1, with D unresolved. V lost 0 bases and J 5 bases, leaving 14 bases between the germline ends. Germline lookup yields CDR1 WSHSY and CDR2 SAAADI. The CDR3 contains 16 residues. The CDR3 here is CASSESCSVADNEQFF. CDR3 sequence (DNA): TGCGCCAGCAGTGAGTCGTGTTCAGTAGCCGACAATGAGCAGTTCTTC.

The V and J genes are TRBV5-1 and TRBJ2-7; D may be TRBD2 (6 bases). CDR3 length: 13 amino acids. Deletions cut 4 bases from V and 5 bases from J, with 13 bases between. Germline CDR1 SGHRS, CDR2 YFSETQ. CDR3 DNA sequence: TGCGCCAGCAGCCCGCGGGGATTCCACGAGCAGTACTTC. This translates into CASSPRGFHEQYF.

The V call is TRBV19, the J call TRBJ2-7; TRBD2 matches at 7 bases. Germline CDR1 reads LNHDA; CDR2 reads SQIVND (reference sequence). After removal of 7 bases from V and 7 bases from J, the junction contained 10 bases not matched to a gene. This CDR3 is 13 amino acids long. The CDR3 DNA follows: TGTGCCAGTACCCTGGGAGGGGCCGGGGAGCAGTACTTC. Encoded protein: CASTLGGAGEQYF. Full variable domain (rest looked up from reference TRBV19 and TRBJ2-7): DGGITQSPKYLFRKEGQNVTLSCEQNLNHDAMYWYRQDPGQGLRLIYYSQIVNDFQKGDIAEGYSVSREKKESFPLTVTSAQKNPTAFYLCASTLGGAGEQYFGPGTRLTVT.